The present T cell receptor beta chain was sequenced within a study of STAT5B mutations in CD4+ large granular lymphocyte leukemia. Overall study findings and caveats: Patient CD4-sorted repertoires stayed more clonal than healthy ones after leukemic-clone removal. The CD4+ versus CD8+ T-LGLL clonality difference may reflect limited sample size. Main leukemic clonotypes were patient-specific, but roughly 23% appeared at low frequency elsewhere.

Method: immunoSEQ multiplex PCR; TCRdb's copy keeps in-frame clones and lacks some. The sample lists around 31,000 clones, roughly 72% seen once, with 2% in the top ten. On this clone: The antigen is undetermined.

The V and J ends lost 0 bases and 4 bases, in that order; junction bases with no gene match: 9. Germline lookup yields CDR1 SGHRS and CDR2 YFSETQ. The CDR3 runs to 17 residues. The sequencing sample was made of CD4+ T cells from blood buffy coats. This receptor was taken from a human donor in good health. The V gene is TRBV5-1, the J gene TRBJ2-3; 9 bases match TRBD1. CDR3 region: CASSLVFSGQGSDTQYF. CDR3 nucleotide sequence: TGCGCCAGCAGCTTGGTCTTCTCGGGACAGGGTTCAGATACGCAGTATTTT. Drawing the rest from reference TRBV5-1 and TRBJ2-3, the complete variable domain is KAGVTQTPRYLIKTRGQQVTLSCSPISGHRSVSWYQQTPGQGLQFLFEYFSETQRNKGNFPGRFSGRQFSNSRSEMNVSTLELGDSALYLCASSLVFSGQGSDTQYFGPGTRLTVL.